This is a list of T cell receptor beta chains from one sample in a study of cytomegalovirus exposure and HLA in healthy donors. Profiled with immunoSEQ multiplex PCR; TCRdb holds only in-frame clones, not every one. Of 150,000 to 200,000 clones in the sample, 80% to 85% were seen once. The sample was PBMCs. The source is a man aged 25 to 45 in good health and CMV-seronegative. Both conserved end residues are part of each CDR3. A D gene is named only where the DNA matches it firmly. A clone size is listed for some rows: how often the clone was seen (once, few, many), or a class if it is expanded.

abundance	d_gene	v_gene	j_gene	CDR3aa	CDR3nt
-	-	TRBV5-1	TRBJ2-3	CASSSEGPSTDTQYF	TGCGCCAGCAGCTCGGAGGGGCCTAGCACAGATACGCAGTATTTT
once	TRBD2	TRBV5-1	TRBJ2-5	CASSLDVAGGGETQYF	TGCGCCAGCAGCTTGGATGTAGCGGGGGGGGGAGAGACCCAGTACTTC
-	TRBD2	TRBV19	TRBJ2-1	CASSTLAGDYNEQFF	TGTGCCAGTAGTACTCTAGCGGGGGATTACAATGAGCAGTTCTTC
-	TRBD2	TRBV7-3	TRBJ2-2	CASSLSASGISTGELFF	TGTGCCAGCAGCTTATCCGCTAGCGGGATTAGTACCGGGGAGCTGTTTTTT
-	TRBD1	TRBV28	TRBJ2-3	CASSLVGTATDTQYF	TGTGCCAGCAGTTTGGTTGGGACAGCCACAGATACGCAGTATTTT
-	-	TRBV15	TRBJ2-1	CATTRGRIGTTVYNEQFF	TGTGCCACCACCAGGGGTAGGATCGGGACAACTGTCTACAATGAGCAGTTCTTC
-	TRBD2	TRBV6-1	TRBJ2-1	CASSEGLGPIYNEQFF	TGTGCCAGCAGTGAGGGACTAGGTCCAATCTACAATGAGCAGTTCTTC
-	-	TRBV9	TRBJ1-1	CASSVVGGRAFF	TGTGCCAGCAGCGTAGTAGGCGGGAGAGCTTTCTTT
-	TRBD1	TRBV2	TRBJ2-1	CASSLDRGIYNEQFF	TGTGCCAGCAGTTTGGACAGGGGTATATACAATGAGCAGTTCTTC
-	TRBD1	TRBV18	TRBJ2-1	CASSPETGQKFF	TGTGCCAGCTCACCAGAGACAGGGCAAAAGTTCTTC
-	TRBD1	TRBV9	TRBJ1-4	CASSPRTGEGTNEKLFF	TGTGCCAGCAGCCCTAGGACAGGGGAGGGGACTAATGAAAAACTGTTTTTT
once	-	TRBV9	TRBJ1-4	CASSVEGQGRANEKLFF	TGTGCCAGCAGCGTAGAAGGGCAGGGCCGCGCTAATGAAAAACTGTTTTTT
once	TRBD2	TRBV11-2	TRBJ2-7	CASSPRKRGNYEQYF	TGTGCCAGCAGCCCCCGTAAGCGGGGGAACTACGAGCAGTACTTC
-	-	TRBV6-6	TRBJ2-5	CASSPGHPTETQYF	TGTGCCAGCAGCCCGGGACACCCTACCGAGACCCAGTACTTC
-	-	TRBV11-2	TRBJ2-7	CASTLASRSYEQYF	TGTGCCAGCACCCTAGCGTCTAGGTCCTACGAGCAGTACTTC
-	-	TRBV5-6	TRBJ2-7	CASSLGLEQYF	TGTGCCAGCAGCTTGGGTCTCGAGCAGTACTTC
-	-	TRBV5-1	TRBJ2-3	CASSLRGLGTDTQYF	TGCGCCAGCAGCTTGCGCGGATTGGGCACAGATACGCAGTATTTT
-	-	TRBV5-1	TRBJ2-2	CASTLDRNTGELFF	TGCGCCAGCACCCTGGACAGGAACACCGGGGAGCTGTTTTTT
-	TRBD1	TRBV9	TRBJ1-2	CASSGQPGQGLGGYTF	TGTGCCAGCAGCGGGCAACCGGGACAGGGGCTAGGAGGCTACACCTTC
-	-	TRBV19	TRBJ1-1	CASSIDKVAGTNTEAFF	TGTGCCAGTAGTATAGATAAGGTGGCAGGTACTAACACTGAAGCTTTCTTT
-	TRBD1	TRBV10-3	TRBJ2-3	CAIRRQGASDTQYF	TGTGCCATCCGGAGACAGGGGGCTTCAGATACGCAGTATTTT
once	-	TRBV5-5	TRBJ1-5	CASSLGRDQPQHF	TGTGCCAGCAGCTTGGGTCGAGATCAGCCCCAGCATTTT
once	-	TRBV6-5	TRBJ1-3	CASSYSTGSGNTIYF	TGTGCCAGCAGTTACTCGACAGGCTCTGGAAACACCATATATTTT